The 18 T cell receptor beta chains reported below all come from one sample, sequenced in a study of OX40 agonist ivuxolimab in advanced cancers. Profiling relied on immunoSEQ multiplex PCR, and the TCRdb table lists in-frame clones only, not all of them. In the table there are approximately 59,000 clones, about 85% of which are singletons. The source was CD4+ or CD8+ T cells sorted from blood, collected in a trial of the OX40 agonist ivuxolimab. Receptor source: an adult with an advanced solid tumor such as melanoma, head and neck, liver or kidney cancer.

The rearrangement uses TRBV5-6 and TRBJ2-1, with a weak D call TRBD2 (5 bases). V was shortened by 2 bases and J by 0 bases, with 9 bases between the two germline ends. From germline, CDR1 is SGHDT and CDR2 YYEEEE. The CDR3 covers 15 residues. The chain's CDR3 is CASSFDYISYNEQFF. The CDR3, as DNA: TGTGCCAGCAGCTTCGACTATATCTCCTACAATGAGCAGTTCTTC. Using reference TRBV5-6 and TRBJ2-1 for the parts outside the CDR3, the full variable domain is DAGVTQSPTHLIKTRGQQVTLRCSPKSGHDTVSWYQQALGQGPQFIFQYYEEEERQRGNFPDRFSGHQFPNYSSELNVNALLLGDSALYLCASSFDYISYNEQFFGPGTRLTVL.

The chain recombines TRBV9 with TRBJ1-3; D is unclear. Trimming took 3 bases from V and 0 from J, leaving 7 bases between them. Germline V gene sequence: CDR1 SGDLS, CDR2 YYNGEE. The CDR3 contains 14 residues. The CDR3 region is CASSGTGSGNTIYF. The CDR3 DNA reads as TGTGCCAGCAGCGGGACGGGCTCTGGAAACACCATATATTTT.

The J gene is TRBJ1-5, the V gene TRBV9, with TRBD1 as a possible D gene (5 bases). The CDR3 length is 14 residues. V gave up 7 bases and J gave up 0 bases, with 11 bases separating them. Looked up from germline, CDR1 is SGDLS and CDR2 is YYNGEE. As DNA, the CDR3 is TGTGCCAGCGGCTCTGGGGGTAGCAATCAGCCCCAGCATTTT. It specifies CASGSGGSNQPQHF.

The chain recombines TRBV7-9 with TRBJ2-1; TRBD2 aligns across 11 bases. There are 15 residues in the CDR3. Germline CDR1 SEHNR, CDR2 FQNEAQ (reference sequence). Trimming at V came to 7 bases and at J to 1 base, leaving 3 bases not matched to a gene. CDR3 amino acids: CASTVAGGSYNEQFF. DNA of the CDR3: TGTGCCAGCACCGTAGCGGGAGGGTCCTACAATGAGCAGTTCTTC.

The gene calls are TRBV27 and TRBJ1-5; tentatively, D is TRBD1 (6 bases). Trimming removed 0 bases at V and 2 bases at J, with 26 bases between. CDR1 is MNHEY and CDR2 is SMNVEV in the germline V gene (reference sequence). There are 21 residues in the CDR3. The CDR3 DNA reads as TGTGCCAGCAGTTTATCCCCCCCGCCCCCGGGACAAGGGTATCGCAATCAGCCCCAGCATTTT. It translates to CASSLSPPPPGQGYRNQPQHF.

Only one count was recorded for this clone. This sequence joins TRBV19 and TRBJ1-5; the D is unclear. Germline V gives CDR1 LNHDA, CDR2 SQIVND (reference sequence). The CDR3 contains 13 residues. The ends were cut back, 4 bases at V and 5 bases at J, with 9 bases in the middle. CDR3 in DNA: TGTGCCAGTAGTACGAACCCGGATCAGCCCCAGCATTTT. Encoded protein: CASSTNPDQPQHF.

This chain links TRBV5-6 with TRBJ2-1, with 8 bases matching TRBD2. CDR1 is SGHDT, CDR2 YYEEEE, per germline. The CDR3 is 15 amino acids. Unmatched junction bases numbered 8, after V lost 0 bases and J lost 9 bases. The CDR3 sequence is CASSLVGAGEVEQFF. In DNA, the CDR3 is TGTGCCAGCAGCTTGGTGGGAGCGGGAGAAGTTGAGCAGTTCTTC.

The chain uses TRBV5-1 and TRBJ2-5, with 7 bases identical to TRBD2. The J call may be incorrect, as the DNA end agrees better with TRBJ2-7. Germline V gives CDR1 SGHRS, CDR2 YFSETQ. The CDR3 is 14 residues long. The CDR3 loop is CASSRSGTYYEQYF. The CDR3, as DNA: TGCGCCAGCAGTCGGAGCGGGACCTACTACGAGCAGTACTTC.

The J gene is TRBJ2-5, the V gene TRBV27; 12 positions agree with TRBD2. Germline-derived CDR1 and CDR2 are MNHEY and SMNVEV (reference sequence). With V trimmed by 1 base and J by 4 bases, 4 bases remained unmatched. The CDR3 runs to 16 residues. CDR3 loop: CASSLWGLAGVETQYF. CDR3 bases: TGTGCCAGCAGTTTATGGGGACTAGCGGGTGTAGAGACCCAGTACTTC.

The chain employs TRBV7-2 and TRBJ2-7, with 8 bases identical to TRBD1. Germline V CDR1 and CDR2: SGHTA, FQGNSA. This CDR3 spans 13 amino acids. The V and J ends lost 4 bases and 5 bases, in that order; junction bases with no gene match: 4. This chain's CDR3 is CASSSQGGDEQYF. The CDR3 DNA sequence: TGTGCCAGCAGCTCACAGGGGGGAGACGAGCAGTACTTC.

The DNA for the CDR3 is TGTGCCAGCAGTTCAACCGACAGGGGGCTTAACACCGGGGAGCTGTTTTTT. Protein product: CASSSTDRGLNTGELFF. The rearrangement joins TRBV27 to TRBJ2-2; 10 nucleotides agree with TRBD1. Trimming at V came to 4 bases and at J to 2 bases, leaving 7 bases not matched to a gene. The CDR3 consists of 17 residues. Germline V gives CDR1 MNHEY, CDR2 SMNVEV (reference sequence).

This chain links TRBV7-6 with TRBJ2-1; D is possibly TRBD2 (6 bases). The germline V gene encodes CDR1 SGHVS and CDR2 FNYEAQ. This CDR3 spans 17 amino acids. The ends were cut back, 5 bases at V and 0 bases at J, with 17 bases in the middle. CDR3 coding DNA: TGTGCCAGCAGCCCCCAGGTACGGGGGAGCTCCTACAATGAGCAGTTCTTC. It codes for CASSPQVRGSSYNEQFF.

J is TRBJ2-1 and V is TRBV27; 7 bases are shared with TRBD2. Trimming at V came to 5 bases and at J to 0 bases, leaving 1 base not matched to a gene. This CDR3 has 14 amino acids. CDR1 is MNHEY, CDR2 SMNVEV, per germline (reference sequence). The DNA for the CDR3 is TGTGCCAGCAGTAGCGGGAACTCCTACAATGAGCAGTTCTTC. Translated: CASSSGNSYNEQFF.

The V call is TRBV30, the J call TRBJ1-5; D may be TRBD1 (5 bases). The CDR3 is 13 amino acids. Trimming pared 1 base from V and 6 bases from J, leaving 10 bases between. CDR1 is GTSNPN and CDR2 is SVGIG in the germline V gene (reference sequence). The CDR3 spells CAWSDGDGQPQHF. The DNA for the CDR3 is TGTGCCTGGAGTGACGGGGACGGTCAGCCCCAGCATTTT.

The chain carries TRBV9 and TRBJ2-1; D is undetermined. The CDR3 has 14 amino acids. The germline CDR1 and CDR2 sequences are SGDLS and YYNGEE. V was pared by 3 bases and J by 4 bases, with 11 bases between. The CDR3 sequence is CASSAAVGYNEQFF. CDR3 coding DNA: TGTGCCAGCAGCGCGGCCGTGGGGTACAATGAGCAGTTCTTC.

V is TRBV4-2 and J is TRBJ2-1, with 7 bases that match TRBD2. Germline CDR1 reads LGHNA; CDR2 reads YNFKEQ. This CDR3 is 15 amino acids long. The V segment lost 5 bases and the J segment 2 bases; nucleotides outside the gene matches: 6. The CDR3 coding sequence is TGTGCCAGCAGCGGGACCGGGACTACCTACAATGAGCAGTTCTTC. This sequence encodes CASSGTGTTYNEQFF.

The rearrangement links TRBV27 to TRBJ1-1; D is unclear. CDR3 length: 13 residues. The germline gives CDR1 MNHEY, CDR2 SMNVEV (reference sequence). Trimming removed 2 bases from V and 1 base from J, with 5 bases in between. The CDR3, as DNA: TGTGCCAGCAGTTTAGGAGAGAACACTGAAGCTTTCTTT. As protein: CASSLGENTEAFF.

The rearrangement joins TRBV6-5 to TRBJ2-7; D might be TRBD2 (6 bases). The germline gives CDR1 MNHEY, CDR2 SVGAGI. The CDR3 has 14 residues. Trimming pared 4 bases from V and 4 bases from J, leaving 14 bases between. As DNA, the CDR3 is TGTGCCAGCAGTTCGGACGGGAGACCTTACGAGCAGTACTTC. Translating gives CASSSDGRPYEQYF.